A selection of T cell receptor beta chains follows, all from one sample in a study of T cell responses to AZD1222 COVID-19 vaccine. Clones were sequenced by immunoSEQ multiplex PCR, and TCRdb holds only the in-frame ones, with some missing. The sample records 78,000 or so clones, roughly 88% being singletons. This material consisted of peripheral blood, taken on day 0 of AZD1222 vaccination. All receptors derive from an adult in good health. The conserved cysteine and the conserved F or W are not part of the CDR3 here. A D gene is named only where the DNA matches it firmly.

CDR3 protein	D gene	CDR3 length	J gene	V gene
ASRTSQETQY	TRBD2	10	TRBJ2-5	TRBV2
ASSWDRGAYEQY	TRBD1	12	TRBJ2-7	TRBV5-4
ASIEPGTRSNEQF	TRBD2	13	TRBJ2-1	TRBV7-2
ATSDLLAGEGTDTQY	TRBD2	15	TRBJ2-3	TRBV24-1
ASSYSPTREKLF	.	12	TRBJ1-4	TRBV6-6
ATSDILGGGTDTQY	.	14	TRBJ2-3	TRBV24-1
ASPGTSATYEQY	TRBD2	12	TRBJ2-7	TRBV11-3
ASSTGLAGASYNEQF	TRBD2	15	TRBJ2-1	TRBV5-1
ASSLLRLSPQH	.	11	TRBJ1-5	TRBV12-3/TRBV12-4
ASSQVLAGGLADTQY	TRBD2	15	TRBJ2-3	TRBV4-2
ALGGQANSPLH	.	11	TRBJ1-6	TRBV30
ASSLMRGGSEQF	.	12	TRBJ2-1	TRBV5-1
ASRKGILGSYNEQF	.	14	TRBJ2-1	TRBV10-2
ASSPGYYEQY	.	10	TRBJ2-7	TRBV27
ASSPSGPYGYT	.	11	TRBJ1-2	TRBV7-9
ASNKLEVMNTEAF	.	13	TRBJ1-1	TRBV5-6
ASSSGTSGYNEQF	TRBD2	13	TRBJ2-1	TRBV5-4
ASEAGTAGNEKLF	TRBD1	13	TRBJ1-4	TRBV19
ASSIRDRGTDTQY	TRBD1	13	TRBJ2-3	TRBV7-2
ASSIQAGSGDPLH	.	13	TRBJ1-6	TRBV5-1
ASSSGQTNSPLH	.	12	TRBJ1-6	TRBV7-8
AISEVQNTEAF	.	11	TRBJ1-1	TRBV10-3
ASSQTGREGEQY	TRBD1	12	TRBJ2-7	TRBV13
ASSLEQGRTEAF	TRBD1	12	TRBJ1-1	TRBV7-2
ASSLGTGRNTIY	.	12	TRBJ1-3	TRBV7-9
ASSFNVKGQGSSYEQY	TRBD1	16	TRBJ2-7	TRBV28
ASSYPMGPAF	.	10	TRBJ1-1	TRBV6-2/TRBV6-3
ASSLTGLGYGYT	.	12	TRBJ1-2	TRBV5-1
ASSLKGTGGSPLH	.	13	TRBJ1-6	TRBV7-2
ASSIDRLGVTEAF	.	13	TRBJ1-1	TRBV28
ASSLESTGIDFSGANVLT	.	18	TRBJ2-6	TRBV5-5
AINVPGGTNEQF	TRBD2	12	TRBJ2-1	TRBV10-3
AISALTEETQY	.	11	TRBJ2-5	TRBV10-3
ASRTTGTNYGYT	TRBD1	12	TRBJ1-2	TRBV19
ASSPDMQETQY	.	11	TRBJ2-5	TRBV12-3/TRBV12-4
ASSSGQGALEQY	.	12	TRBJ2-7	TRBV7-3
ASIGLAVNEQF	TRBD2	11	TRBJ2-1	TRBV19
ASSGTGGGEQY	TRBD1	11	TRBJ2-7	TRBV25-1
AISESQVNTEAF	.	12	TRBJ1-1	TRBV10-3
ASSLVPSGSFAEQF	TRBD2	14	TRBJ2-1	TRBV7-7
ATSDLSVAGEADTQY	TRBD2	15	TRBJ2-3	TRBV24-1
ASSATSGGTDTQY	TRBD2	13	TRBJ2-3	TRBV3-1/TRBV3-2
ASMKWAEAF	.	9	TRBJ1-1	TRBV27
ASSVRAMETQY	.	11	TRBJ2-5	TRBV18
ASSSGTSGRAPKETQY	TRBD2	16	TRBJ2-5	TRBV5-1
ASSLEQTYGYT	.	11	TRBJ1-2	TRBV5-5
ASSALRGGPDTEAF	.	14	TRBJ1-1	TRBV9
ASSQELYTEAF	.	11	TRBJ1-1	TRBV14
ASSTGQGARGEQY	TRBD1	13	TRBJ2-7	TRBV7-8
ASSQDWRGKNYNEQF	.	15	TRBJ2-1	TRBV3-1/TRBV3-2
ASSFGTGIGYEQY	.	13	TRBJ2-7	TRBV5-5
ASSVTQNYGYT	.	11	TRBJ1-2	TRBV6-5
ASSIHWAGVSYEQY	.	14	TRBJ2-7	TRBV11-1